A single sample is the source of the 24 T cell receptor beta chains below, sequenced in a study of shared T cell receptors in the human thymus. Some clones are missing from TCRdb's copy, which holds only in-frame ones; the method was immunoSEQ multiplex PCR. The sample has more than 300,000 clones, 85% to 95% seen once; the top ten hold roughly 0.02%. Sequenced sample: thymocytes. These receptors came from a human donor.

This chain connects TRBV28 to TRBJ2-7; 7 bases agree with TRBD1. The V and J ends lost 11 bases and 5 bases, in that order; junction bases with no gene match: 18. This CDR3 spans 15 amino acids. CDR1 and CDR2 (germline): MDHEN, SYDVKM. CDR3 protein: CAVNKADRVIDEQYF. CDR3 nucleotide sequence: TGTGCCGTAAACAAAGCCGACAGGGTGATCGACGAGCAGTACTTC.

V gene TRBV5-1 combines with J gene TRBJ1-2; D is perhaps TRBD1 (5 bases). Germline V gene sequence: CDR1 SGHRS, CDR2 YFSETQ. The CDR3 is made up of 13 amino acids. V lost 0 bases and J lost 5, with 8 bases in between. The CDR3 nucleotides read TGCGCCAGCAGCTTGGACAGGTTGTATGGCTACACCTTC. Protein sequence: CASSLDRLYGYTF. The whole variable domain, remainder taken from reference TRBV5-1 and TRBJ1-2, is KAGVTQTPRYLIKTRGQQVTLSCSPISGHRSVSWYQQTPGQGLQFLFEYFSETQRNKGNFPGRFSGRQFSNSRSEMNVSTLELGDSALYLCASSLDRLYGYTFGSGTRLTVV.

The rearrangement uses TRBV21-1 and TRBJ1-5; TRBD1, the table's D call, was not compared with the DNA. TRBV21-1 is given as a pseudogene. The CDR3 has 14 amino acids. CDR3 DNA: TGTGCCAGCAGTTCGACAGGGGACAATCAGCCCCAGCATTTT. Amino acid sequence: CASSSTGDNQPQHF.

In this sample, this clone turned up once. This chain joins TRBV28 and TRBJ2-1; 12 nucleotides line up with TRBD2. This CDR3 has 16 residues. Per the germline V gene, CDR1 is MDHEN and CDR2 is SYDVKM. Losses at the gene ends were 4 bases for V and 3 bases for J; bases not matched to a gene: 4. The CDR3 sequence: CASSSLLAGGYNEQFF. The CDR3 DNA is TGTGCCAGCAGTTCCTTACTAGCGGGGGGCTACAATGAGCAGTTCTTC.

In DNA, the CDR3 is TGTGCCAGCAGCCCGGTGGGGCGGGGGCAGGTTACGTACGAGCAGTACTTC. It translates to CASSPVGRGQVTYEQYF. The gene calls are TRBV7-2 and TRBJ2-7; tentatively, D is TRBD2 (7 bases). With 5 bases removed from V and 4 bases from J, the gap between germline ends came to 24 bases. The germline CDR1 and CDR2 sequences are SGHTA and FQGNSA. This CDR3 contains 17 residues. Supplemented by reference TRBV7-2 and TRBJ2-7, the full variable domain reads GAGVSQSPSNKVTEKGKDVELRCDPISGHTALYWYRQSLGQGLEFLIYFQGNSAPDKSGLPSDRFSAERTGGSVSTLTIQRTQQEDSAVYLCASSPVGRGQVTYEQYFGPGTRLTVT.

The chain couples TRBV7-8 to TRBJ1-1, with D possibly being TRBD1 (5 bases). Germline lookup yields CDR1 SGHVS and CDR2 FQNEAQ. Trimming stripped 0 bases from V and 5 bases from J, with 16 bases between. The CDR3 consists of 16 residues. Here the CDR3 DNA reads TGTGCCAGCAGCTTAGCTAGGGAGATGGGGGGGACTGAAGCTTTCTTT. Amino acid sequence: CASSLAREMGGTEAFF.

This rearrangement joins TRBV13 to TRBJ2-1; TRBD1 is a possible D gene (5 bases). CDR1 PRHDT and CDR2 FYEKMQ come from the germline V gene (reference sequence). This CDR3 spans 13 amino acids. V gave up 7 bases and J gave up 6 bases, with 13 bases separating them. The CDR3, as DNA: TGTGCCAGCAACTCAGACAGCTCCAATGAGCAGTTCTTC. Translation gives CASNSDSSNEQFF.

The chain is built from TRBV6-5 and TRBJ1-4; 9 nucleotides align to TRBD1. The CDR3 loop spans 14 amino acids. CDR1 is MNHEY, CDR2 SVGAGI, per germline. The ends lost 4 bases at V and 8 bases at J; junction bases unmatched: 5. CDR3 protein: CASSSGQGWEKLFF. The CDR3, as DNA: TGTGCCAGCAGTTCCGGACAGGGGTGGGAAAAACTGTTTTTT.

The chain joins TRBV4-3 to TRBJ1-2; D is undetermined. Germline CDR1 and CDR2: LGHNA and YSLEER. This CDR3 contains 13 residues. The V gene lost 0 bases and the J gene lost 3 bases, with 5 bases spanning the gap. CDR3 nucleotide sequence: TGCGCCAGCAGCCAAGAAAGCTACTATGGCTACACCTTC. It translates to CASSQESYYGYTF.

CDR3 nucleotides: TGCGCCAGCAGCCAAGAGGTCAGCGGGAGGTCACGCTCCTACGAGCAGTACTTC. It yields the protein CASSQEVSGRSRSYEQYF. The genes are TRBV4-1 and TRBJ2-7, with 9 nucleotides matching TRBD2. V lost 0 bases to trimming and J lost 0 bases; unmatched junction nucleotides: 9. Germline V CDR1 and CDR2: MGHRA, YSYEKL. This CDR3 is 18 amino acids long.

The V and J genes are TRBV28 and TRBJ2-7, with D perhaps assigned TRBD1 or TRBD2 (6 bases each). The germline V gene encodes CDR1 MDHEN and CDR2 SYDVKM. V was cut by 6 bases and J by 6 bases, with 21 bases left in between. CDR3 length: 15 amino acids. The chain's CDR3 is CASSLGRRGLGEQYF. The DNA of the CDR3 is TGTGCCAGCAGCCTAGGGCGTCGGGGGCTCGGCGAGCAGTACTTC. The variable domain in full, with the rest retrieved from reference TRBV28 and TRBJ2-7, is DVKVTQSSRYLVKRTGEKVFLECVQDMDHENMFWYRQDPGLGLRLIYFSYDVKMKEKGDIPEGYSVSREKKERFSLILESASTNQTSMYLCASSLGRRGLGEQYFGPGTRLTVT.

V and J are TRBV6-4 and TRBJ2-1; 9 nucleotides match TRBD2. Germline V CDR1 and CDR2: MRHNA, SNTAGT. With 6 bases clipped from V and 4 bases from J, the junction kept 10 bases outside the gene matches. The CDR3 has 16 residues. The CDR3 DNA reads TGTGCCAGCAGCCGCCGGGAAGCGGGAGGATACAATGAGCAGTTCTTC. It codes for CASSRREAGGYNEQFF.

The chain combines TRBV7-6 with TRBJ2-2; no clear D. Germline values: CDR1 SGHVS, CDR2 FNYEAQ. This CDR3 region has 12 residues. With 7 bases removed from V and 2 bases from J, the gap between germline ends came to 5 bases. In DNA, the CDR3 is TGTGCCAGCACCGAAAACACCGGGGAGCTGTTTTTT. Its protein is CASTENTGELFF.

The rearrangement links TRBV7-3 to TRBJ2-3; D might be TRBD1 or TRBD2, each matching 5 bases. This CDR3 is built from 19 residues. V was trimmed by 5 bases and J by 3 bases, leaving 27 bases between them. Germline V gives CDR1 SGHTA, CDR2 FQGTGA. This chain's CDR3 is CASSPGVMGDYSLTDTQYF. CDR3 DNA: TGTGCCAGCAGCCCCGGGGTCATGGGGGATTACAGTTTAACAGATACGCAGTATTTT.

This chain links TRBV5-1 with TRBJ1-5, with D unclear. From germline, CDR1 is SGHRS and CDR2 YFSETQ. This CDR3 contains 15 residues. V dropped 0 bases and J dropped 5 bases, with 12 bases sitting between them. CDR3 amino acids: CASSLAQPEYQPQHF. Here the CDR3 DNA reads TGCGCCAGCAGCTTGGCCCAACCGGAGTATCAGCCCCAGCATTTT.

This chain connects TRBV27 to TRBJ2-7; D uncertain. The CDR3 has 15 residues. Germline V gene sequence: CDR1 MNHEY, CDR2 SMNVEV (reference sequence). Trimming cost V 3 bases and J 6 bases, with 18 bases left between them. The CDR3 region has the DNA TGTGCCAGCAGTTTTGGCTCGTGGCAGGAGAGCGAGCAGTACTTC. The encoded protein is CASSFGSWQESEQYF.

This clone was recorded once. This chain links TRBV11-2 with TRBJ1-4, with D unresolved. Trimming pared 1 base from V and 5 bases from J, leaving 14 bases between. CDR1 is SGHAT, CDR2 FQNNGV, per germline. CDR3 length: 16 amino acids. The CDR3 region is CASSLVSAGRNEKLFF. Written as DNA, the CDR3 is TGTGCCAGCAGCTTAGTTTCGGCCGGGAGGAATGAAAAACTGTTTTTT. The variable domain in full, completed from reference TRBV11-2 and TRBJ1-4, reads EAGVAQSPRYKIIEKRQSVAFWCNPISGHATLYWYQQILGQGPKLLIQFQNNGVVDDSQLPKDRFSAERLKGVDSTLKIQPAKLEDSAVYLCASSLVSAGRNEKLFFGSGTQLSVL.

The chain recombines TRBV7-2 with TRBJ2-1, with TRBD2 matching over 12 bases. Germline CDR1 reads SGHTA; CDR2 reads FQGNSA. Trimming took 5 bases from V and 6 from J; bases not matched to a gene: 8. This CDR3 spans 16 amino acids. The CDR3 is CASSTPGLAGINEQFF. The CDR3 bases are TGTGCCAGCAGCACCCCCGGACTAGCGGGAATCAATGAGCAGTTCTTC.

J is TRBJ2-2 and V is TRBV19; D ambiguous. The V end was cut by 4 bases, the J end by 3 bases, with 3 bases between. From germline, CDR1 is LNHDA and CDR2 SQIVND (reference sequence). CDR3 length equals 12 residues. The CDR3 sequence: CASSTDTGELFF. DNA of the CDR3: TGTGCCAGTAGTACCGACACCGGGGAGCTGTTTTTT.

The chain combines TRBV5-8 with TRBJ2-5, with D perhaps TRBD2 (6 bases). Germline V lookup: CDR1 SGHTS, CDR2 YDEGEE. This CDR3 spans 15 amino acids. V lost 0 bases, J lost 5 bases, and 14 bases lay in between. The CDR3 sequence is CASSLAGGARETQYF. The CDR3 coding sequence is TGTGCCAGCAGCTTGGCCGGGGGAGCCCGGGAGACCCAGTACTTC.

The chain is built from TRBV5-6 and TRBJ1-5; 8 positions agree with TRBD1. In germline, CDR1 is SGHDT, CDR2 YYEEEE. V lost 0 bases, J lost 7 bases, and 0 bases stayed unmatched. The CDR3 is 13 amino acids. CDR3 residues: CASSLDRGQPQHF. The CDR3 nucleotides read TGTGCCAGCAGCTTGGACAGGGGGCAGCCCCAGCATTTT.

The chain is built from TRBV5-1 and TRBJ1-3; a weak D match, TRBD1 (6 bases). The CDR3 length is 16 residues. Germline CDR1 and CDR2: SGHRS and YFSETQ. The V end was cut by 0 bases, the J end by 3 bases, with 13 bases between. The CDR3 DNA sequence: TGCGCCAGCAGCTTGGCAGGGGAACGACTTGGAAACACCATATATTTT. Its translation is CASSLAGERLGNTIYF.

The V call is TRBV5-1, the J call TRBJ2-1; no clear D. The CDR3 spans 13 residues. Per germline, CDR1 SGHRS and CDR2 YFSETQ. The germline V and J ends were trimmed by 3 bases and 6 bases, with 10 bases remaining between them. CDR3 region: CASSSDPGNEQFF. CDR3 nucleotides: TGCGCCAGCAGCTCAGACCCGGGCAATGAGCAGTTCTTC.

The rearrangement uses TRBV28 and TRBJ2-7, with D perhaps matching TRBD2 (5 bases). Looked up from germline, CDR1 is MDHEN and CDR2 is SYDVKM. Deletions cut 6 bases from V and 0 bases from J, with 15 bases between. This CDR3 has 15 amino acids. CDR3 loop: CASRTGSSSSYEQYF. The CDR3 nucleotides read TGTGCCAGCAGGACGGGGTCGTCCTCCTCCTACGAGCAGTACTTC.